Listed below are T cell receptor beta chains from one sample, sequenced in a study of blood T cell repertoires in COVID-19. The repertoire was sequenced with immunoSEQ multiplex PCR; TCRdb's copy has only in-frame clones and lacks some. The sample holds around 47,000 clones, more than 75% seen once. Sequenced material: peripheral blood. The receptor source for this set is a man in his fifties or sixties with active COVID-19. The CDR3 runs from the conserved cysteine through the conserved F or W. A D gene is named only where the DNA matches it firmly.

D gene | J gene | V gene | CDR3 protein | CDR3 DNA
. | TRBJ1-1 | TRBV7-9 | CAARRFMNTEAFF | TGTGCCGCACGGCGGTTCATGAACACTGAAGCTTTCTTT
. | TRBJ1-5 | TRBV7-2 | CASSLGADQPQHF | TGTGCCAGCAGCCTTGGAGCCGATCAGCCCCAGCATTTT
. | TRBJ2-5 | TRBV7-9 | CASNQLGLLQETQYF | TGTGCCAGCAACCAACTTGGACTTCTACAAGAGACCCAGTACTTC
. | TRBJ2-7 | TRBV5-8 | CASSWRDTYEEQYF | TGTGCCAGCAGCTGGCGGGATACTTACGAGGAGCAGTACTTC
TRBD1 | TRBJ2-3 | TRBV2 | CASSRDSWTDTQYF | TGTGCCAGCAGCCGGGACAGTTGGACAGATACGCAGTATTTT
TRBD1 | TRBJ1-1 | TRBV6-6 | CASNPGQGNTEAFF | TGTGCCAGCAACCCGGGACAGGGGAACACTGAAGCTTTCTTT
TRBD2 | TRBJ2-1 | TRBV2 | CASSDRGLAGYNEQFF | TGTGCCAGCAGTGATAGGGGGCTAGCGGGGTACAATGAGCAGTTCTTC
TRBD2 | TRBJ2-4 | TRBV11-3 | CASSLESRRTSELAKNIQYF | TGTGCCAGCAGCTTAGAGAGCCGCCGGACTAGCGAACTAGCCAAAAACATTCAGTACTTC
TRBD2 | TRBJ2-3 | TRBV5-1 | CASSAQRESADTQYF | TGCGCCAGCAGCGCACAGCGGGAGAGCGCAGATACGCAGTATTTT
. | TRBJ2-7 | TRBV6-2/TRBV6-3 | CASSYGQVLGEQYF | TGTGCCAGCAGTTACGGGCAGGTCTTAGGCGAGCAGTACTTC
. | TRBJ2-7 | TRBV14 | CASGEAGLEHPYEQYF | TGTGCCAGCGGCGAAGCGGGTCTTGAACATCCGTACGAGCAGTACTTC
TRBD2 | TRBJ2-3 | TRBV5-1 | CASSSGTSGSPPDTQYF | TGCGCCAGCAGCTCCGGGACTAGCGGGAGCCCCCCAGATACGCAGTATTTT
TRBD1 | TRBJ2-1 | TRBV6-6 | CASRPTGDGEQFF | TGTGCCAGCAGACCCACAGGGGATGGTGAGCAGTTCTTC
TRBD1 | TRBJ1-1 | TRBV11-3 | CASSLGQGRGTEAFF | TGTGCCAGCAGCTTAGGACAGGGAAGAGGGACTGAAGCTTTCTTT
. | TRBJ1-2 | TRBV20-1 | CSATSNYGYTF | TGCAGTGCTACCTCTAACTATGGCTACACCTTC